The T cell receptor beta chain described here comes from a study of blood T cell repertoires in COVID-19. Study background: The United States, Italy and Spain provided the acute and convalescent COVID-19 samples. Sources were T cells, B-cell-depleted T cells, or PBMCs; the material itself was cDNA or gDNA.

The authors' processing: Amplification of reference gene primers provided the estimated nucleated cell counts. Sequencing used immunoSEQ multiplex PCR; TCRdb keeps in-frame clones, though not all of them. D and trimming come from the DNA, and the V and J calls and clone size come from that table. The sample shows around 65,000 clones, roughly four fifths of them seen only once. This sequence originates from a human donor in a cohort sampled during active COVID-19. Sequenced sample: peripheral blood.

CDR3 sequence: CASSEYSGTGGDGYTF. The DNA of the CDR3 is TGTGCCAGCAGTGAATATTCCGGGACAGGGGGTGACGGCTACACCTTC. The chain is built from TRBV25-1 and TRBJ1-2; 11 positions match TRBD1. Per the germline V gene, CDR1 is MGHDK and CDR2 is SYGVNS. CDR3 length: 16 amino acids. V lost 0 bases, J lost 8 bases, and 8 bases stayed unmatched.